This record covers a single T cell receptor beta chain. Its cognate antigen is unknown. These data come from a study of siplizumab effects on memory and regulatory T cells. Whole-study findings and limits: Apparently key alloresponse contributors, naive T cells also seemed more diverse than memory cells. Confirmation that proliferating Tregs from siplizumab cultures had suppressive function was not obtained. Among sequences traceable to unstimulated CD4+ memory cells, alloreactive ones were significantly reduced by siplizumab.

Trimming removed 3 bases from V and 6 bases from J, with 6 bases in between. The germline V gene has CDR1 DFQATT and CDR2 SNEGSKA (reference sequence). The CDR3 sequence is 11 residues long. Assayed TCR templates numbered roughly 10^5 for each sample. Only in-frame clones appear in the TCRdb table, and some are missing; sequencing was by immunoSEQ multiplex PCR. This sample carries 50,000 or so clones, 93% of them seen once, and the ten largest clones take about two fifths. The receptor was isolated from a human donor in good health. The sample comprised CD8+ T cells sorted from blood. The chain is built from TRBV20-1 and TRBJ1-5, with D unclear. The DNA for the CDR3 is TGCAGTGCTAGCTCAGGTCAGCCCCAGCATTTT. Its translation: CSASSGQPQHF.